This T cell receptor (beta chain) was sequenced during a study of OX40 agonist ivuxolimab in advanced cancers. Study at large: With ivuxolimab, an agonistic anti-OX40 (CD134) antibody, patients were treated.

Blood sampling took place at baseline, cycle 4 day 1, and cycle 7 day 1. Germline V gene data show CDR1 as SEHNR and CDR2 as FQNEAQ (reference sequence). The CDR3 covers 13 residues. V shed 5 bases and J 6 bases; nucleotides not matched to a gene: 4. The repertoire was sequenced with immunoSEQ multiplex PCR; TCRdb's copy has only in-frame clones and lacks some. The sample lists 20,000 to 25,000 clones; approximately 87% were seen once. Study-wide results and limits: Among the nonresponders, some also had low normalized T-cell clonal expansion.

On this clone: Its antigen is as yet unknown.

The source of this sequence is an adult with an advanced solid tumor such as melanoma, head and neck, liver or kidney cancer. Here the sequenced sample was CD4+ or CD8+ T cells sorted from blood, taken in a trial of the OX40 agonist ivuxolimab. This chain connects TRBV7-9 to TRBJ2-1; 7 bases align to TRBD2. The CDR3 loop is CASSLWEGNEQFF. The DNA for the CDR3 is TGTGCCAGCAGCCTTTGGGAGGGCAATGAGCAGTTCTTC. The whole variable domain, remainder taken from reference TRBV7-9 and TRBJ2-1, is DTGVSQNPRHKITKRGQNVTFRCDPISEHNRLYWYRQTLGQGPEFLTYFQNEAQLEKSRLLSDRFSAERPKGSFSTLEIQRTEQGDSAMYLCASSLWEGNEQFFGPGTRLTVL.